This T cell receptor (beta chain) is drawn from a study of cytomegalovirus exposure and HLA in healthy donors. PCR amplification relied on 60 Vbeta primers (plus 13 Jbeta primers). Some clones are missing from TCRdb's copy, which holds only in-frame ones; the method was immunoSEQ multiplex PCR. The sample has about 140,000 clones, roughly 80% seen once; the top ten hold 2.5% to 4%. The length of the CDR3 is 15 residues. CDR1 is SGHRS and CDR2 is YFSETQ in the germline V gene. Trimming removed 0 bases at V and 6 bases at J, with 12 bases between. Source material: PBMCs. The V gene is TRBV5-1, the J gene TRBJ2-2, with a possible D match to TRBD2 (5 bases). The receptor was isolated from a man aged 40-50 years in good health and CMV-seronegative. CDR3 in amino acids: CASSLVVGSAGELFF. Written as DNA, the CDR3 is TGCGCCAGCAGCTTGGTCGTGGGGAGCGCCGGGGAGCTGTTTTTT. Looking up the rest from reference TRBV5-1 and TRBJ2-2 gives the full variable domain: KAGVTQTPRYLIKTRGQQVTLSCSPISGHRSVSWYQQTPGQGLQFLFEYFSETQRNKGNFPGRFSGRQFSNSRSEMNVSTLELGDSALYLCASSLVVGSAGELFFGEGSRLTVL.